These T cell receptor beta chains were read from a single sample in a study of cytomegalovirus exposure and HLA in healthy donors. Only in-frame clones appear in the TCRdb table, and some are missing; sequencing was by immunoSEQ multiplex PCR. The table has 100,000 to 150,000 clones, about 80% seen once. Sequenced: PBMCs. The origin of the receptors is a male donor in good health and CMV-seronegative. CDR3s include the opening cysteine and the closing phenylalanine or tryptophan. The D gene is left open where the match is weak. Where a row states a size, it is once, few, many or the class of an expanded clone; other rows omit it.

>13|TRBV5-1|NA|NA|TRBJ1-1
TGCGCCAGCGGCCTCAACATGAACACTGAAGCTTTCTTT
CASGLNMNTEAFF
>15|TRBV7-8|NA|NA|TRBJ2-3
TGTGCCAGCAGCCTCGCCAGGCTCCTCACAGATACGCAGTATTTT
CASSLARLLTDTQYF
>15|TRBV29-1|TRBD2|NA|TRBJ2-2
TGCAGCGTGTGGACTAGCGGGGTGAACACCGGGGAGCTGTTTTTT
CSVWTSGVNTGELFF
>14|TRBV6-4|TRBD1|NA|TRBJ1-5
TGTGCCAGCGAGGACAGGGTCGGCAATCAGCCCCAGCATTTT
CASEDRVGNQPQHF
>11|TRBV10-2|NA|NA|TRBJ2-2
TGCGCCAGCGGGAGTACCGGGGAGCTGTTTTTT
CASGSTGELFF
>19|TRBV7-2|TRBD1|NA|TRBJ1-6
TGTGCCAGCAGCTTAGCGGACAGGGGGTCTCCCTCCTATAATTCACCCCTCCACTTT
CASSLADRGSPSYNSPLHF
>13|TRBV27|NA|once|TRBJ1-5
TGTGCCAGCAGTCGGACTCCCAATCAGCCCCAGCATTTT
CASSRTPNQPQHF
>13|TRBV7-9|NA|NA|TRBJ1-1
TGTGCCAGCAGCTGGGACGGGAGTACTGAAGCTTTCTTT
CASSWDGSTEAFF
>14|TRBV11-2|NA|NA|TRBJ2-2
TGTGCCAGCAGCTTAGATGTCGGGTCCGGGGAGCTGTTTTTT
CASSLDVGSGELFF
>17|TRBV5-1|NA|NA|TRBJ2-3
TGCGCCAGCAGCTTGGTTCCAGGGCCGAGCTCTACAGATACGCAGTATTTT
CASSLVPGPSSTDTQYF
>15|TRBV4-2|NA|few|TRBJ1-4
TGTGCCAGCAGCCCGGACGGGGAAGTGAATGAAAAACTGTTTTTT
CASSPDGEVNEKLFF
>15|TRBV5-4|TRBD1|NA|TRBJ1-2
TGTGCCAGCAGCTTGGCACGCAGGGGGGAGTATGGCTACACCTTC
CASSLARRGEYGYTF
>16|TRBV4-1|NA|once|TRBJ1-1
TGCGCCAGCAGCCAAGACTGGGCAAGCGGGAACACTGAAGCTTTCTTT
CASSQDWASGNTEAFF
>16|TRBV28|TRBD1|once|TRBJ1-2
TGTGCCAGCAGTCCTGCCTATGGGACAGCTAACTATGGCTACACCTTC
CASSPAYGTANYGYTF
>15|TRBV4-3|NA|NA|TRBJ2-7
TGCGCCAGCAGCCAAGATGTGGACAGAGCCTACGAGCAGTACTTC
CASSQDVDRAYEQYF
>16|TRBV10-2|NA|NA|TRBJ2-7
TGCGCCAGCAGTGAGTCGACAGCGATGTCCTCCTACGAGCAGTACTTC
CASSESTAMSSYEQYF
>16|TRBV6-6|NA|once|TRBJ1-5
TGTGCCAGCAGGTACGGCCAGGGCAGTGGCAATCAGCCCCAGCATTTT
CASRYGQGSGNQPQHF
>13|TRBV14|NA|once|TRBJ2-7
TGTGCCAGCAGCCACGCAGACTCCTACGAGCAGTACTTC
CASSHADSYEQYF
>15|TRBV10-3|TRBD1|NA|TRBJ2-3
TGTGCCATCAGCCCCGGGACAGGGGACACAGATACGCAGTATTTT
CAISPGTGDTDTQYF
>14|TRBV18|NA|NA|TRBJ2-2
TGTGCCAGCTCACCACGGACTAACACCGGGGAGCTGTTTTTT
CASSPRTNTGELFF
>15|TRBV14|TRBD1|NA|TRBJ1-1
TGTGCCAGCAGCCACAGGGGGCTGGGGAACACTGAAGCTTTCTTT
CASSHRGLGNTEAFF
>18|TRBV9|TRBD2|NA|TRBJ2-1
TGTGCCAGCAGCGCCGGGACTAGCGGGGAGAAAAGCTACAATGAGCAGTTCTTC
CASSAGTSGEKSYNEQFF
>17|TRBV19|TRBD1|NA|TRBJ2-1
TGTGCCAGTAGGAGGGGGAACCGGGACAGGCCCTACAATGAGCAGTTCTTC
CASRRGNRDRPYNEQFF
>13|TRBV28|NA|NA|TRBJ1-1
TGTGCCAGCAGTTTTAGTGAGGGCACTGAAGCTTTCTTT
CASSFSEGTEAFF
>17|TRBV5-1|TRBD2|NA|TRBJ2-6
TGCGCCAGCAAAACTAGCGGGAGGGAGCCTGGGGCCAACGGCCTGACTTTC
CASKTSGREPGANGLTF
>15|TRBV18|TRBD1|few|TRBJ2-1
TGTGCCAGCTCACCAGGACAGGCTTACTACAATGAGCAGTTCTTC
CASSPGQAYYNEQFF
>13|TRBV6-5|NA|few|TRBJ2-2
TGTGCCAGCAGACCTCAGGGGACCGGGGAGCTGTTTTTT
CASRPQGTGELFF
>15|TRBV19|TRBD1|NA|TRBJ2-2
TGTGCCAGCGGAGCTCGGGACAGGGGGGCCGGGGAGCTGTTTTTT
CASGARDRGAGELFF